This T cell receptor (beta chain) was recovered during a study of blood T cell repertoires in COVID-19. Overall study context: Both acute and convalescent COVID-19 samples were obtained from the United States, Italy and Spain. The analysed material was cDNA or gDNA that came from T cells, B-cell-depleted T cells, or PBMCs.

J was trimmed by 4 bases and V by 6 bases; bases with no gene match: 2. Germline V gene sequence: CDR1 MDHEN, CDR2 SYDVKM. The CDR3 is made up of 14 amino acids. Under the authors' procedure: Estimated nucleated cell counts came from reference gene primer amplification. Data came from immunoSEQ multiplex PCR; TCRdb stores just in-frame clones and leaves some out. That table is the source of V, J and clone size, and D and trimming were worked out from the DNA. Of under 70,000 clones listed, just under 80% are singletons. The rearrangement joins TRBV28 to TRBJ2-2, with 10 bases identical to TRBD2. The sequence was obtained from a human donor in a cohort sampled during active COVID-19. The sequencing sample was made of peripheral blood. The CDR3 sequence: CASRLAGSTGELFF. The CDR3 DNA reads TGTGCCAGCAGACTAGCGGGAAGCACCGGGGAGCTGTTTTTT. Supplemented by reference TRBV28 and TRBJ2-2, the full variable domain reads DVKVTQSSRYLVKRTGEKVFLECVQDMDHENMFWYRQDPGLGLRLIYFSYDVKMKEKGDIPEGYSVSREKKERFSLILESASTNQTSMYLCASRLAGSTGELFFGEGSRLTVL.